One and the same sample provided the 18 T cell receptor beta chains below, sequenced in a study of cytomegalovirus exposure and HLA in healthy donors. Primers: 60 Vbeta forward and 13 Jbeta reverse. Clones were read by immunoSEQ multiplex PCR, and TCRdb kept only the in-frame ones, dropping some. Among about 98,000 clones listed, about four fifths were seen once. The material sequenced was PBMCs. The origin of the receptors is a man younger than 30 in good health and CMV-seropositive.

The genes are TRBV19 and TRBJ1-5; D may be TRBD1 (5 bases). Looked up from germline, CDR1 is LNHDA and CDR2 is SQIVND (reference sequence). The CDR3 sequence is 15 residues long. V lost 7 bases, J lost 0 bases, and 13 bases lay in between. CDR3: CASTATDYSNQPQHF. CDR3 DNA: TGTGCCAGTACCGCGACAGATTATAGCAATCAGCCCCAGCATTTT. The variable domain in full, completed from reference TRBV19 and TRBJ1-5, reads DGGITQSPKYLFRKEGQNVTLSCEQNLNHDAMYWYRQDPGQGLRLIYYSQIVNDFQKGDIAEGYSVSREKKESFPLTVTSAQKNPTAFYLCASTATDYSNQPQHFGDGTRLSIL.

The CDR3 sequence: CASSQEGLVTNEQFF. The CDR3 DNA sequence: TGCGCCAGCAGCCAAGAGGGACTAGTTACGAATGAGCAGTTCTTC. The J gene is TRBJ2-1, the V gene TRBV4-1; 8 nucleotides agree with TRBD2. Germline assignment: CDR1 MGHRA and CDR2 YSYEKL. The CDR3 contains 15 residues. V trimming: 0 bases; J trimming: 7 bases; junction bases outside the gene matches: 5.

The chain joins TRBV7-2 to TRBJ1-1, with D uncertain. From germline, CDR1 is SGHTA and CDR2 FQGNSA. CDR3 length: 13 amino acids. The ends were cut back, 2 bases at V and 2 bases at J, with 6 bases in the middle. The CDR3 loop reads CASSLNINTEAFF. DNA for the CDR3: TGTGCCAGCAGCTTAAATATTAACACTGAAGCTTTCTTT.

The chain is built from TRBV7-9 and TRBJ1-1; D is unresolved. Germline CDR1 and CDR2: SEHNR and FQNEAQ (reference sequence). This CDR3 spans 16 amino acids. V was pared by 4 bases and J by 6 bases, with 21 bases between. The CDR3 nucleotides are TGTGCCAGCAGCTCATCTTTGGGGTCTCGGGAACCTGAAGCTTTCTTT. Translation gives CASSSSLGSREPEAFF.

The rearrangement links TRBV4-1 to TRBJ1-5, with D possibly being TRBD1 (5 bases). The ends were cut back, 0 bases at V and 4 bases at J, with 10 bases in the middle. The CDR3 is 15 residues long. Per germline, CDR1 MGHRA and CDR2 YSYEKL. This CDR3 is CASSQEKTANQPQHF. CDR3 coding DNA: TGCGCCAGCAGCCAAGAAAAGACAGCTAATCAGCCCCAGCATTTT.

This chain links TRBV30 with TRBJ1-1, with TRBD1 as a possible D gene (6 bases). CDR1 GTSNPN and CDR2 SVGIG come from the germline V gene (reference sequence). Trimming took off 5 bases at V and 0 bases at J, with 10 bases between the two ends. This CDR3 is built from 13 residues. The CDR3: CAWVGQMNTEAFF. For the CDR3, the DNA is TGTGCCTGGGTGGGACAAATGAACACTGAAGCTTTCTTT.

The chain carries TRBV30 and TRBJ1-5, with unresolved D. The germline CDR1 and CDR2 sequences are GTSNPN and SVGIG (reference sequence). With 2 bases removed from V and 5 bases from J, the gap between germline ends came to 10 bases. The CDR3 loop spans 13 amino acids. CDR3 nucleotides: TGTGCCTGGAGTCCCCACTTCCATCAGCCCCAGCATTTT. Protein product: CAWSPHFHQPQHF.

The chain recombines TRBV9 with TRBJ1-4; D might be TRBD1 (5 bases). The V end was cut by 3 bases, the J end by 7 bases, with 19 bases between. Germline lookup yields CDR1 SGDLS and CDR2 YYNGEE. This CDR3 is 16 amino acids long. This CDR3 is CASSAEDSSVAEKLFF. The CDR3 coding sequence is TGTGCCAGCAGCGCCGAAGACAGCAGCGTTGCTGAAAAACTGTTTTTT. The variable domain in full, with the rest retrieved from reference TRBV9 and TRBJ1-4, is DSGVTQTPKHLITATGQRVTLRCSPRSGDLSVYWYQQSLDQGLQFLIQYYNGEERAKGNILERFSAQQFPDLHSELNLSSLELGDSALYFCASSAEDSSVAEKLFFGSGTQLSVL.

The J gene is TRBJ2-7, the V gene TRBV7-8; 9 bases agree with TRBD1. J gave up 3 bases and V 2 bases, and 2 bases lay outside the gene matches. CDR1 is SGHVS and CDR2 is FQNEAQ in the germline V gene. CDR3 length equals 14 residues. In DNA, the CDR3 is TGTGCCAGCAGCTTACAGGGACAGGGCTACGAGCAGTACTTC. It yields the protein CASSLQGQGYEQYF.

The V call is TRBV19, the J call TRBJ2-5; 7 bases match TRBD1. The CDR3 runs 18 residues. Germline CDR1 LNHDA, CDR2 SQIVND (reference sequence). Trimming at V came to 1 base and at J to 4 bases, leaving 15 bases not matched to a gene. CDR3 in DNA: TGTGCCAGTAGTATAGGATGGGTCGGACAGGAACTTTCAGAGACCCAGTACTTC. Its translation: CASSIGWVGQELSETQYF.

This clone has just one count. The chain employs TRBV15 and TRBJ1-1; 7 bases map to TRBD1. Germline values: CDR1 LNHNV, CDR2 YYDKDF (reference sequence). V lost 3 bases, J lost 2 bases, and 6 bases stayed unmatched. The CDR3 has 15 residues. CDR3 amino acids: CATSRETGTNTEAFF. CDR3 nucleotides: TGTGCCACCAGCAGGGAGACAGGGACCAACACTGAAGCTTTCTTT. Full variable domain (remainder filled in from reference TRBV15 and TRBJ1-1): DAMVIQNPRYQVTQFGKPVTLSCSQTLNHNVMYWYQQKSSQAPKLLFHYYDKDFNNEADTPDNFQSRRPNTSFCFLDIRSPGLGDTAMYLCATSRETGTNTEAFFGQGTRLTVV.

The V gene is TRBV5-4, the J gene TRBJ2-2; D might be TRBD1 (7 bases). Germline V gene data show CDR1 as SGHNT and CDR2 as YYREEE (reference sequence). The CDR3 sequence is 16 residues long. The V end lost 3 bases, the J end lost 6 bases, and 18 bases lay between the germline ends. In DNA, the CDR3 is TGTGCCAGCAGCTGGGGGCGGGACAGTCCCGCCGGGGAGCTGTTTTTT. Translating gives CASSWGRDSPAGELFF.

The chain employs TRBV29-1 and TRBJ1-2; D may be TRBD1 (6 bases). Per germline, CDR1 SQVTM and CDR2 ANQGSEA. CDR3 size: 12 residues. Trimming removed 6 bases from V and 8 bases from J, with 16 bases in between. The CDR3: CSVWDTEGGYTF. CDR3 nucleotide sequence: TGCAGCGTGTGGGACACCGAGGGCGGCTACACCTTC.

This chain connects TRBV7-2 to TRBJ2-7; possibly TRBD2 for D (7 bases). Germline values: CDR1 SGHTA, CDR2 FQGNSA. The CDR3 extends over 14 amino acids. V was trimmed by 3 bases and J by 1 base, leaving 10 bases between them. CDR3 coding DNA: TGTGCCAGCAGCTTGGGGGGGACATCCTACGAGCAGTACTTC. Protein: CASSLGGTSYEQYF.

The gene calls are TRBV11-3 and TRBJ1-1, with no clear D. Looked up from germline, CDR1 is SGHNT and CDR2 is YENEEA. Trimming took 4 bases from V and 1 from J, leaving 7 bases between them. CDR3 length: 13 residues. CDR3 nucleotide sequence: TGTGCCAGCAGCTCCCCAGAGAACACTGAAGCTTTCTTT. Translation gives CASSSPENTEAFF. The complete variable domain, with remaining parts taken from reference TRBV11-3 and TRBJ1-1, reads EAGVVQSPRYKIIEKKQPVAFWCNPISGHNTLYWYLQNLGQGPELLIRYENEEAVDDSQLPKDRFSAERLKGVDSTLKIQPAELGDSAVYLCASSSPENTEAFFGQGTRLTVV.

In its sample, this clone was seen a few times. The gene calls are TRBV19 and TRBJ2-7, with 8 bases identical to TRBD2. The CDR3 loop spans 12 amino acids. CDR1 is LNHDA and CDR2 is SQIVND in the germline V gene (reference sequence). With V trimmed by 6 bases and J by 6 bases, 4 bases remained unmatched. The CDR3 sequence: CASSHREGEQYF. Here the CDR3 DNA reads TGTGCCAGTAGCCACCGGGAGGGCGAGCAGTACTTC.

This clone is a singleton in its sample. The chain has TRBV7-9 and TRBJ1-4; D may be TRBD1 (6 bases). V shed 5 bases and J shed 8 bases, with 18 bases lying between them. The CDR3 runs 15 residues. The germline gives CDR1 SEHNR, CDR2 FQNEAQ (reference sequence). DNA of the CDR3: TGTGCCAGCAGCGCGACTGCACAGGGAGGGGAAAAACTGTTTTTT. Encoded protein: CASSATAQGGEKLFF.

V is TRBV18 and J is TRBJ2-7, with TRBD1 matching 9 bases. The germline V gene encodes CDR1 KGHSH and CDR2 LQKENI. With 6 bases clipped from V and 3 bases from J, the junction kept 12 bases outside the gene matches. CDR3 size: 16 residues. This CDR3 reads CASSFSPGQGVYEQYF. The CDR3 DNA reads as TGTGCCAGCTCGTTTTCTCCGGGACAGGGAGTCTACGAGCAGTACTTC.